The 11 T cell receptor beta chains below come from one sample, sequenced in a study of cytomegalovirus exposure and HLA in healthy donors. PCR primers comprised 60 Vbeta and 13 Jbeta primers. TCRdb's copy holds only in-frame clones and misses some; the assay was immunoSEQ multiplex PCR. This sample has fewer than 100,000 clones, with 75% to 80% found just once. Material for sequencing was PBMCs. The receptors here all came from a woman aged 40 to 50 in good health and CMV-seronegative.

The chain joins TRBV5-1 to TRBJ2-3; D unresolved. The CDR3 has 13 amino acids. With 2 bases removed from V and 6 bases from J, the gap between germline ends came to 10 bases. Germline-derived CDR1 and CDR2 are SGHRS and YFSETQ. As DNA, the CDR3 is TGCGCCAGCAGCTTAGCCGGTACCGATACGCAGTATTTT. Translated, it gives CASSLAGTDTQYF.

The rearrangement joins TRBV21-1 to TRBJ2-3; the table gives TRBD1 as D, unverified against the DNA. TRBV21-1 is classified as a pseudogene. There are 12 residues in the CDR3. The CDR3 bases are TGTGCCAGCAGCAAAGCCCAGTATACGCAGTATTTT. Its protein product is CASSKAQYTQYF.

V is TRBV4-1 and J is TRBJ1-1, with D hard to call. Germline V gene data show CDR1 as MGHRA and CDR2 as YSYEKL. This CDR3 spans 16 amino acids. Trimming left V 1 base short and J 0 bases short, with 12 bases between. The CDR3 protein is CASSQVGEGMNTEAFF. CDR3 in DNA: TGCGCCAGCAGCCAAGTCGGGGAGGGCATGAACACTGAAGCTTTCTTT.

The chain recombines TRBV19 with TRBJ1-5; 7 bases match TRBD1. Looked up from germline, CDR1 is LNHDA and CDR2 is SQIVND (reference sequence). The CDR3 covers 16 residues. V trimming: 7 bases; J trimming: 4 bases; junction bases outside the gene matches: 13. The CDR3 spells CASTRDSDPKNQPQHF. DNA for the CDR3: TGTGCCAGTACACGGGACAGCGACCCTAAAAATCAGCCCCAGCATTTT.

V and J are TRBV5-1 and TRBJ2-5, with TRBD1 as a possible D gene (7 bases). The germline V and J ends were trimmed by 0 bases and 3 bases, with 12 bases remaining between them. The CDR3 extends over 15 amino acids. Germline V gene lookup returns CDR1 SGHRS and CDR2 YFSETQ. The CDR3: CASSLEGRGEETQYF. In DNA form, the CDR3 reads TGCGCCAGCAGCTTGGAAGGCAGGGGGGAAGAGACCCAGTACTTC.

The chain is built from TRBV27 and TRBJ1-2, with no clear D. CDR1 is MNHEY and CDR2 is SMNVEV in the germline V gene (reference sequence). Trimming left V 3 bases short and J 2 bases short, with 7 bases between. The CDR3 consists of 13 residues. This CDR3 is CASSFSVNYGYTF. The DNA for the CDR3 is TGTGCCAGCAGTTTTAGTGTAAACTATGGCTACACCTTC.

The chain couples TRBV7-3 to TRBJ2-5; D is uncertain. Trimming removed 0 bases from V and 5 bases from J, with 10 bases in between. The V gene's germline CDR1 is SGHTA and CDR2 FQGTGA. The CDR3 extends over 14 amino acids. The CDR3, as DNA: TGTGCCAGCAGCTTAACCCCCTCTAGGGAGACCCAGTACTTC. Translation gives CASSLTPSRETQYF.

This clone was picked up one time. CDR3 sequence reads: CASSLGQEINYGYTF. The CDR3 region has the DNA TGTGCCAGCAGCTTGGGACAGGAGATTAACTATGGCTACACCTTC. The chain is built from TRBV5-4 and TRBJ1-2; D may be TRBD1 (6 bases). The CDR3 runs to 15 residues. CDR1 is SGHNT, CDR2 YYREEE, per germline (reference sequence). Trimming took off 0 bases at V and 1 base at J, with 10 bases between the two ends.

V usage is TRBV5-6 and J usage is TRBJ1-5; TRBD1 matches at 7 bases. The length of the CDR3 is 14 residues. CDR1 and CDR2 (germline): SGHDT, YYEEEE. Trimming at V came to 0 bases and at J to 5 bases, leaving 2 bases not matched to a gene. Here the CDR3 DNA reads TGTGCCAGCAGCTTGGGGACAGGCTATCAGCCCCAGCATTTT. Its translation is CASSLGTGYQPQHF.

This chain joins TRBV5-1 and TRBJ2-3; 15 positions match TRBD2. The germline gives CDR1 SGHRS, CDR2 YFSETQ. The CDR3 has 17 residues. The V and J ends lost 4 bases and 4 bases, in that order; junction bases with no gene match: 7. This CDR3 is CASSIGTSGGQADTQYF. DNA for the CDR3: TGCGCCAGCAGCATCGGGACTAGCGGGGGGCAGGCAGATACGCAGTATTTT.

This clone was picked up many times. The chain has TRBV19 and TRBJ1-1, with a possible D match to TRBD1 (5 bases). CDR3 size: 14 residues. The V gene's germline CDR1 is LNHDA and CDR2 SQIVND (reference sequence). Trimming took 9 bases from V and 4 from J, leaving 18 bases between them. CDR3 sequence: CASLGTETSTEAFF. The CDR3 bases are TGTGCCAGCCTTGGGACTGAAACCAGCACTGAAGCTTTCTTT.